The entry below describes one T cell receptor (beta chain). The antigen is undetermined. This record comes from a study of T cell responses to AZD1222 COVID-19 vaccine. Study-level results: The study sampled repertoires only after the peak T cell response. In a largely white British group with more females than males, clonal diversity was possibly underestimated.

Pooling of second doses given at about 4 or about 12 weeks was done. V lost 7 bases to trimming and J lost 2 bases; unmatched junction nucleotides: 3. CDR3 length equals 15 residues. CDR1 and CDR2 (germline): MDHEN, SYDVKM. The data were produced by immunoSEQ multiplex PCR, yet TCRdb's version contains in-frame clones alone and is incomplete. This table has more than 150,000 clones, approximately 87% appearing once. Sequences were derived from peripheral blood, sampled 28 days after the second AZD1222 dose. This TCR was sampled from an adult who received the AZD1222 COVID-19 vaccine. The genes are TRBV28 and TRBJ2-2; TRBD2 agrees at 11 bases. The CDR3, as DNA: TGTGCCAGCAACCTAGCGGGAGGTAACACCGGGGAGCTGTTTTTT. As protein: CASNLAGGNTGELFF.